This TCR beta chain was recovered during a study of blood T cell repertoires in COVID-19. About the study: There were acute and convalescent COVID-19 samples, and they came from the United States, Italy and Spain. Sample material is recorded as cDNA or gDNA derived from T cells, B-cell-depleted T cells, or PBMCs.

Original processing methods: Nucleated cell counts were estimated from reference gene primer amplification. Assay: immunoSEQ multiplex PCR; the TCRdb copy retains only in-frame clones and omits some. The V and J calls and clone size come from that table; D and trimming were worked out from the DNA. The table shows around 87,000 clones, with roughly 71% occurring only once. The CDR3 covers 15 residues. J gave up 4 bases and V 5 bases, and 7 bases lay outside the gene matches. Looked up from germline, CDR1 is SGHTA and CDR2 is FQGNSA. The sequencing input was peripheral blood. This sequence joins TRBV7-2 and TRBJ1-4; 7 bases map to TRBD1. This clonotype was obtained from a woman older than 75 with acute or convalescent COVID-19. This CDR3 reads CASSTQGPGNEKLFF. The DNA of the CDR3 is TGTGCCAGCAGCACACAGGGGCCGGGTAATGAAAAACTGTTTTTT.